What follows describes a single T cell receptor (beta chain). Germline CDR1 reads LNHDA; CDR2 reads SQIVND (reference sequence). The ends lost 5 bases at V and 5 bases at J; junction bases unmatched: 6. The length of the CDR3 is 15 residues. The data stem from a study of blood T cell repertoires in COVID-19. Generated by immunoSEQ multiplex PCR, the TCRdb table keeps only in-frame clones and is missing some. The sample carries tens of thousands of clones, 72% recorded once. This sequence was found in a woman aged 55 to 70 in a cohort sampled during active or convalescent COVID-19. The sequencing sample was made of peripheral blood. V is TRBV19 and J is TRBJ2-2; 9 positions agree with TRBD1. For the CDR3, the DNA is TGTGCCAGTAGTTCCGGGACAGGGAGAACCGGGGAGCTGTTTTTT. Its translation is CASSSGTGRTGELFF. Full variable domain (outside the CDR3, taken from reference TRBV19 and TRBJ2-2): DGGITQSPKYLFRKEGQNVTLSCEQNLNHDAMYWYRQDPGQGLRLIYYSQIVNDFQKGDIAEGYSVSREKKESFPLTVTSAQKNPTAFYLCASSSGTGRTGELFFGEGSRLTVL.